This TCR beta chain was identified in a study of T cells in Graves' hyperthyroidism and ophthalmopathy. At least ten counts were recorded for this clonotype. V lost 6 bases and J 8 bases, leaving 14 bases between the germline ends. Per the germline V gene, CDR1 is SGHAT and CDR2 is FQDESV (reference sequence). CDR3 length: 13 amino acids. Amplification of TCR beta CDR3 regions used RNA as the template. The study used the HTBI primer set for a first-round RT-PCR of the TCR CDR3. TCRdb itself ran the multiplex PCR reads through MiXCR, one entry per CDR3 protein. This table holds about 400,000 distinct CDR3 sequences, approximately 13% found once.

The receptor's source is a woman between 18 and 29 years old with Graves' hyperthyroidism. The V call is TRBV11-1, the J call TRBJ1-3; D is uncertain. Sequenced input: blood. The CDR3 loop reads CASRLGFGDTIYF. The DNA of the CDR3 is TGTGCCAGCAGACTCGGATTCGGAGACACCATATATTTT.